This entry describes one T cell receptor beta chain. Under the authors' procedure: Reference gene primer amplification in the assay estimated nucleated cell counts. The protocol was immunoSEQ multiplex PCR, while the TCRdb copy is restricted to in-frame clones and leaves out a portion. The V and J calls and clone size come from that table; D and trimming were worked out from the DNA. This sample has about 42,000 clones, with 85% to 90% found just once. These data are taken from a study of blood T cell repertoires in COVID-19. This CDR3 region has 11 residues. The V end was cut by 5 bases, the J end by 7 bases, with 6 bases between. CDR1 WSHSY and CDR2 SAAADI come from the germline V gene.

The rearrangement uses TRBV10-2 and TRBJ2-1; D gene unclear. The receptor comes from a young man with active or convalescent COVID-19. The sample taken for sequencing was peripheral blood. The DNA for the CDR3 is TGCGCCAGCAGTCAGAGGAATGAGCAGTTCTTC. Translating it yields CASSQRNEQFF.